The sequence of this T cell receptor (beta chain) was determined in a study of T cell responses to AZD1222 COVID-19 vaccine listed by TCRdb under 2021. The study in broad terms: Because spike-specific TCR depth and breadth did not differ between the two schedules, AZD1222 recipients who got a second dose at roughly 4 weeks were pooled with those who got a second dose at roughly 12 weeks. Trial participants were enrolled by age into 18-55, 56-69 and 70-plus year subgroups, with 148, 28 and 57 TCR-sequenced participants respectively. A total of 233 trial participants underwent TCR sequencing, of whom about 200 received two doses of AZD1222 and some 26 received two doses of the MenACWY control vaccine. Broad study findings and their caveats: Because no day 14 peak-response samples were available, repertoires were characterized only after the peak T cell response. Conclusions about previously exposed vaccinees were limited because only a handful of AZD1222 recipients were SARS-CoV-2 seropositive at baseline. CD4 TCRs associated with the vaccine covered the entire spike protein, and the dominant responses were in regions 160-218 and 743-854. Epitopes outside the regions mutated in the B.1.351 and B.1.1.7 variants were reportedly recognized by nearly half of the unique spike-specific TCRs. After two AZD1222 doses, both the breadth and the depth of spike-specific TCRs were significantly higher than at day 0 and than in MenACWY recipients. Participants were mostly white British, with more females than males. The authors suggested clonal diversity may have been underestimated. The 56-69-year group was small, and its depth increase did not reach significance, likely because of low power.

The CDR3 regions of human TCRbeta chains were analyzed by immunosequencing. From the authors' description of their analysis: Repertoire TCRs were matched against a reference library of SARS-CoV-2-specific TCRs generated with the MIRA antigen-specificity platform. Breadth was defined as the fraction of unique TCRs that were SARS-CoV-2-associated, and depth was defined as the fraction of total T cells that were SARS-CoV-2-associated. Using the MIRA data, every spike-specific TCR was mapped to the spike region that the TCR reacted to and assigned to either a CD4 or a CD8 class. Log10-transformed breadth and depth values were compared by one-way ANOVA with Sidak's multiple comparisons tests. TCRdb limited this immuneACCESS table to in-frame rearrangements with V and J called. A share of clones is missing; checked studies link under half to unresolved V genes, and the rest is unexplained. V and J calls and clone size come straight from that table; D and trimming were deduced from the DNA. This sample gives about 260,000 clones in total; roughly 93% of them show up just once. The top ten clones comprise 0.55% of the sample.

In the case of this clone: The antigen this receptor binds is unknown. The input lacks base qualities; no much larger clone sits a single base away.

The meaning of the sample's time point label: baseline before first vaccination. Vaccinee samples were obtained from the UK trials COV001 and COV002, which included a single-blind randomized controlled phase 2/3 trial of AZD1222 (ChAdOx1 nCoV-19) in healthy adults. For TCRbeta chain sequencing, PBMC samples from trial participants were taken at day 0 and at day 28 after the second dose. There are 14 amino acids in the CDR3, from cysteine to phenylalanine inclusive. CDR3 DNA is the only sequence kept; it has 42 bases, read in frame from the first base. Trimmed from V: 2 bases; trimmed from J: 5 bases; junction bases lacking a gene match: 5. From a lookup of the germline V gene, CDR1 and CDR2 are MDHEN and SYDVKM.

The rearranged chain carries TRBV28 and TRBJ1-2; the junction holds 7 bases that match TRBD1. Specimen: peripheral blood, collected on day 0 of AZD1222 vaccination. This TCR derives from an adult in good health. CDR3 sequence: CASSLTGVQYGYTF. The nucleotides are TGTGCCAGCAGTTTAACAGGGGTTCAGTATGGCTACACCTTC.